This TCR beta chain was identified during a study of shared clonotypes between healthy human individuals. Background on the study: The donors, two women and a few men, were aged 18 to 49. Plates per donor: three CD4 naive, three CD4 memory, two CD8 naive, one CD8 memory.

Generated by immunoSEQ multiplex PCR, the TCRdb table keeps only in-frame clones and is missing some. The sample comprises about 1.1 million clones, around three quarters of which are singletons, and 0.89% rests with the top ten. Remarks on this clone: What it recognizes is unknown.

The V gene lost 1 base and the J gene lost 8 bases, with 6 bases spanning the gap. The CDR3 extends over 12 amino acids. The germline CDR1 and CDR2 sequences are MGHRA and YSYEKL. General observations from the study: Shared across a few donors were around 5% of the naive CD4 clonotypes. Estimated clonotype richness was generally higher in naive than memory subsets.

This receptor was taken from a man between 18 and 35 years old in good health. Some clones in this sample may be carry-over from other donors' samples. The sample comprised memory CD4+ T cells from PBMCs. Subset specified: CD45RA-negative fraction. This chain connects TRBV4-1 to TRBJ2-1; D not resolved. CDR3 nucleotides: TGCGCCAGCAGCCAAGTTAGGGATGAGCAGTTCTTC. Residues: CASSQVRDEQFF.